Below are 17 T cell receptor beta chains sequenced from a single sample in a study of CD4+ T cells in melanoma. Clones were sequenced by immunoSEQ multiplex PCR, and TCRdb holds only the in-frame ones, with some missing. The sample lists some 9,500 clones, 73% occurring once. Source material: cells from a culture (not recorded whether cultured in vitro). These receptor sequences come from a human donor with melanoma.

V usage is TRBV9 and J usage is TRBJ1-2, with 7 bases that match TRBD1. CDR1 is SGDLS, CDR2 YYNGEE, per germline. V was clipped by 7 bases and J by 4 bases; unmatched bases: 7. The CDR3 runs 13 residues. The CDR3, as DNA: TGTGCCAGCCAGACAGGGAAAAGCTATGGCTACACCTTC. This sequence encodes CASQTGKSYGYTF.

The rearrangement links TRBV7-6 to TRBJ1-1, with D hard to call. The CDR3 spans 15 residues. V was cut by 6 bases and J by 0 bases, with 14 bases left in between. Germline-derived CDR1 and CDR2 are SGHVS and FNYEAQ. Here the CDR3 DNA reads TGTGCCAGCAGGGCCCTTCCGGGGTTGAACACTGAAGCTTTCTTT. Its protein product is CASRALPGLNTEAFF.

This clone was seen a few times. The chain recombines TRBV11-2 with TRBJ2-7; D perhaps matches TRBD2 (5 bases). Trimming took 1 base from V and 0 from J, leaving 10 bases between them. The length of the CDR3 is 15 residues. Germline values: CDR1 SGHAT, CDR2 FQNNGV. CDR3: CASSLAAEVSYEQYF. CDR3 nucleotide sequence: TGTGCCAGCAGCTTAGCGGCGGAGGTCTCCTACGAGCAGTACTTC.

This chain uses TRBV5-1 with TRBJ1-1; TRBD1 matches at 9 bases. This CDR3 spans 11 amino acids. CDR1 and CDR2 from the germline V gene are SGHRS and YFSETQ. The ends lost 2 bases at V and 11 bases at J; junction bases unmatched: 1. Here the CDR3 DNA reads TGCGCCAGCAGCTTACAGGGGGCGGCTTTCTTT. Amino acid sequence: CASSLQGAAFF.

This clone is a singleton in its sample. V is TRBV5-4 and J is TRBJ1-6; D not certain. In germline, CDR1 is SGHNT, CDR2 YYREEE (reference sequence). The germline V and J ends were trimmed by 2 bases and 6 bases, with 9 bases remaining between them. CDR3 length: 14 amino acids. CDR3 amino acids: CASSLSGSNSPLHF. The CDR3 DNA reads as TGTGCCAGCAGCTTATCGGGCTCTAATTCACCCCTCCACTTT.

The gene calls are TRBV7-6 and TRBJ1-1; D uncertain. Looked up from germline, CDR1 is SGHVS and CDR2 is FNYEAQ. V was pared by 5 bases and J by 1 base, with 14 bases between. The CDR3 contains 15 residues. CDR3 bases: TGTGCCAGCAGCCGTTTCTCGTCCGGGAACACTGAAGCTTTCTTT. This sequence encodes CASSRFSSGNTEAFF.

The J gene is TRBJ2-3, the V gene TRBV18, with D uncertain. CDR3 length: 13 amino acids. V shed 1 base and J shed 6 bases, with 8 bases lying between them. Germline V gene data show CDR1 as KGHSH and CDR2 as LQKENI. The CDR3 DNA is TGTGCCAGCTCACCACGTGAAGCCGATACGCAGTATTTT. Amino acids: CASSPREADTQYF.

This sequence joins TRBV29-1 and TRBJ1-2; 9 bases agree with TRBD1. This CDR3 contains 13 residues. Germline values: CDR1 SQVTM, CDR2 ANQGSEA. Germline trimming cut 7 bases from V and 6 bases from J; bases unmatched to any gene: 9. The chain's CDR3 is CSGGHGTGHGYTF. CDR3 nucleotides: TGCAGCGGGGGCCACGGGACAGGGCATGGCTACACCTTC.

This clone was seen once. The genes are TRBV30 and TRBJ2-3; no definite D call. CDR3 size: 14 residues. V was cut by 5 bases and J by 2 bases, with 14 bases left in between. The germline CDR1 and CDR2 sequences are GTSNPN and SVGIG (reference sequence). DNA of the CDR3: TGTGCCTGGGGTCTAGGGCTGGACACAGATACGCAGTATTTT. This codes for CAWGLGLDTDTQYF.

The V and J genes are TRBV10-2 and TRBJ2-2; no reliable D call. Looked up from germline, CDR1 is WSHSY and CDR2 is SAAADI. Trimming left V 6 bases short and J 4 bases short, with 15 bases between. This CDR3 has 15 amino acids. CDR3 loop: CASSRGLVGTGELFF. The DNA for the CDR3 is TGCGCCAGCAGCCGAGGTCTAGTCGGCACCGGGGAGCTGTTTTTT.

The rearrangement uses TRBV3-1 (or the pseudogene TRBV3-2) and TRBJ2-2, with TRBD2 identical over 7 bases. Germline V CDR1 and CDR2: LGHDT, YNNKEL (reference sequence). The ends lost 4 bases at V and 6 bases at J; junction bases unmatched: 2. The CDR3 runs to 13 residues. The CDR3 sequence: CASSRTSAGELFF. The CDR3 DNA is TGTGCCAGCAGCCGTACTAGCGCCGGGGAGCTGTTTTTT.

The rearrangement links TRBV6-1 to TRBJ1-2; TRBD1 matches at 9 bases. CDR3 length: 15 amino acids. With 1 base clipped from V and 10 bases from J, the junction kept 10 bases outside the gene matches. Germline CDR1 MNHNS, CDR2 SASEGT. The CDR3 region has the DNA TGTGCCAGCAGTGAAGATACAGGGGGCTTCCTATCCTACACCTTC. This translates into CASSEDTGGFLSYTF.

The V and J genes are TRBV5-4 and TRBJ1-1, with 7 bases aligning to TRBD1. The CDR3 length is 15 residues. In germline, CDR1 is SGHNT, CDR2 YYREEE (reference sequence). V trimming: 1 base; J trimming: 1 base; junction bases outside the gene matches: 4. CDR3 nucleotides: TGTGCCAGCAGCTTGAACCCAGGGGGGAACACTGAAGCTTTCTTT. This encodes CASSLNPGGNTEAFF. Full variable domain (outside the CDR3, taken from reference TRBV5-4 and TRBJ1-1): ETGVTQSPTHLIKTRGQQVTLRCSSQSGHNTVSWYQQALGQGPQFIFQYYREEENGRGNFPPRFSGLQFPNYSSELNVNALELDDSALYLCASSLNPGGNTEAFFGQGTRLTVV.

V is TRBV19 and J is TRBJ1-5, with TRBD1 as a possible D gene (5 bases). The CDR3 is made up of 17 amino acids. CDR1 is LNHDA, CDR2 SQIVND, per germline (reference sequence). V gave up 6 bases and J gave up 0 bases, with 18 bases separating them. CDR3 in DNA: TGTGCCAGTAGGAGGGACCGATTGGAGGCTAGCAATCAGCCCCAGCATTTT. This gives the protein CASRRDRLEASNQPQHF.

This chain uses TRBV2 with TRBJ2-7; TRBD1 matches at 9 bases. Trimming at V came to 6 bases and at J to 3 bases, leaving 6 bases not matched to a gene. CDR1 SNHLY and CDR2 FYNNEI come from the germline V gene. The CDR3 loop spans 14 amino acids. CDR3 nucleotide sequence: TGTGCCAGCAGGAAGGGACAGGGAGGCTACGAGCAGTACTTC. Its protein is CASRKGQGGYEQYF.

This clone turned up a few times. The chain recombines TRBV18 with TRBJ2-7; TRBD2 might be the D (5 bases). Looked up from germline, CDR1 is KGHSH and CDR2 is LQKENI. Trimming pared 5 bases from V and 0 bases from J, leaving 8 bases between. The CDR3 covers 13 residues. The CDR3: CASSSTSSYEQYF. In DNA, the CDR3 is TGTGCCAGCTCATCCACTAGCTCCTACGAGCAGTACTTC.

J is TRBJ1-4 and V is TRBV4-1; D unresolved. Trimming stripped 1 base from V and 4 bases from J, with 10 bases between. This CDR3 comprises 15 residues. The germline gives CDR1 MGHRA, CDR2 YSYEKL. The DNA for the CDR3 is TGCGCCAGCAGCCAAGTCACAGCGATTAATGAAAAACTGTTTTTT. Translated, it gives CASSQVTAINEKLFF.